These 2 T cell receptor beta chains were all obtained from the same sample, sequenced in a study of T cells after posttransplantation cyclophosphamide. Some clones are missing from TCRdb's copy, which holds only in-frame ones; the method was immunoSEQ multiplex PCR. This sample comprises tens of thousands of clones, none seen once only. The sample consisted of PBMCs. All receptors come from a man aged 35 to 55 in good health, CMV-negative, and a related stem cell transplant donor.

The chain uses TRBV13 and TRBJ2-5; D perhaps matches TRBD2 (5 bases). The CDR3 sequence is 13 residues long. Trimming cost V 3 bases and J 4 bases, with 9 bases left between them. Germline V lookup: CDR1 PRHDT, CDR2 FYEKMQ (reference sequence). CDR3 region: CASSFAGAETQYF. In nucleotides, the CDR3 is TGTGCCAGCAGCTTTGCGGGTGCAGAGACCCAGTACTTC.

This clone was seen ten or more times. This chain joins TRBV10-3 and TRBJ1-1, with 7 bases that match TRBD1. The germline gives CDR1 ENHRY, CDR2 SYGVKD. The CDR3 is made up of 14 amino acids. Trimming cost V 4 bases and J 8 bases; bases outside gene matches: 10. Written as DNA, the CDR3 is TGTGCCATCAGTGTGGAGGGGGCGCTTTCAGAAGCTTTCTTT. This codes for CAISVEGALSEAFF.